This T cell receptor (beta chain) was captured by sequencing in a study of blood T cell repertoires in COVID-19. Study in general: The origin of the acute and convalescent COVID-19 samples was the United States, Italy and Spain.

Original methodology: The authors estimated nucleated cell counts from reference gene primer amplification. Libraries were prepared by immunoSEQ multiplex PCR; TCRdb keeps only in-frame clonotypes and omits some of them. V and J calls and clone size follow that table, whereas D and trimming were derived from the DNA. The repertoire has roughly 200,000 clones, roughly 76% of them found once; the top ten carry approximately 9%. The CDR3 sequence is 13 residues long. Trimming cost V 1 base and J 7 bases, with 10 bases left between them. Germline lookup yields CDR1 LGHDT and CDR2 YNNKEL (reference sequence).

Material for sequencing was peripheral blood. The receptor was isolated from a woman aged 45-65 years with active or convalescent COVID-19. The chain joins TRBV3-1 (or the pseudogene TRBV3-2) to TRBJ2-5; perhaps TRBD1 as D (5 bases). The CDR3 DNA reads TGTGCCAGCAGCCAAGGGACAATGGGGACCCAGTACTTC. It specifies CASSQGTMGTQYF.